This TCR beta chain was obtained from a study of cytomegalovirus exposure and HLA in healthy donors. The repertoire was sequenced with immunoSEQ multiplex PCR; TCRdb's copy has only in-frame clones and lacks some. The sample records 300,000 or so clones, roughly 88% being singletons. Trimming removed 3 bases at V and 3 bases at J, with 13 bases between. The CDR3 is 15 amino acids. Germline values: CDR1 SNHLY, CDR2 FYNNEI. Points from the study as a whole: CMV antigen specificity was confirmed in vitro for three CMV-associated chains.

Turning to this clone: Its antigen remains unknown.

This receptor was taken from a man younger than 40 in good health and CMV-seronegative. The sequenced sample was PBMCs. The rearrangement uses TRBV2 and TRBJ2-3; possible D gene TRBD1, 6 bases. CDR3 DNA sequence: TGTGCCAGCAGTGACTACAGGGACGGTACAGATACGCAGTATTTT. This gives the protein CASSDYRDGTDTQYF.